Listed here are 3 T cell receptor beta chains from one sample, sequenced in a study of CD8+ T cells in alopecia areata. The treatment: oral pan-JAK inhibitor, 5-10 mg twice daily. Extracted from the samples, RNA was reverse transcribed into cDNA to serve as the sequencing template. Profiling relied on immunoSEQ multiplex PCR, and the TCRdb table lists in-frame clones only, not all of them. The repertoire holds a few hundred thousand clones, 35% to 45% seen once, with around 0.48% in the top ten. The sample here was CD4+ T cells sorted from blood, taken at approximately week 30, from a patient treated with tofacitinib. The source is a human donor with alopecia areata.

The sample holds a few counts of this clone. J is TRBJ1-2 and V is TRBV28; no clear D. The CDR3 covers 13 residues. The V end was cut by 7 bases, the J end by 4 bases, with 13 bases between. In germline, CDR1 is MDHEN, CDR2 SYDVKM. Here the CDR3 DNA reads TGTGCCAGCACCCTCTGGAGTACCTATGGCTACACCTTC. It is translated as CASTLWSTYGYTF.

Details on this clone: Other DNA variants within this sample encode the same CDR3. The chain employs TRBV29-1 and TRBJ1-3; no reliable D call. Germline values: CDR1 SQVTM, CDR2 ANQGSEA. V lost 1 base and J lost 4, with 5 bases in between. The CDR3 covers 12 residues. CDR3 bases: TGCAGCGTTGAAGGCGGGGGAAACACCATATATTTT. Translated, it gives CSVEGGGNTIYF.

This clone showed up just a few times. This sequence joins TRBV11-2 and TRBJ2-1, with 9 positions matching TRBD2. Germline trimming cut 4 bases from V and 1 base from J; bases unmatched to any gene: 5. Germline CDR1 is SGHAT and CDR2 is FQNNGV. The CDR3 consists of 16 residues. CDR3 nucleotide sequence: TGTGCCAGCAGCTGGAGACTAGCGGTTTCCTACAATGAGCAGTTCTTC. Translation gives CASSWRLAVSYNEQFF.